This is a list of T cell receptor beta chains from one sample in a study of control samples from healthy donors and cancer patients. Clones were read by immunoSEQ multiplex PCR, and TCRdb kept only the in-frame ones, dropping some. The sample records 60,000 to 70,000 clones, roughly 85% being singletons. The sample comprised blood. Receptors were obtained from a man aged 35 to 55 in good health. CDR3s include the opening cysteine and the closing phenylalanine or tryptophan. A D gene is named only where the DNA matches it firmly. Size values are once, few and many counts, or a class for expanded clones, and some rows have none.

V	D	size	J	CDR3	DNA
TRBV19	TRBD1	NA	TRBJ1-2	CASSLRQGAMGYTF	TGTGCCAGTAGTCTCCGACAGGGGGCGATGGGCTACACCTTC
TRBV19	NA	NA	TRBJ2-2	CASTSGTAGAGELFF	TGTGCCAGTACATCCGGGACCGCGGGTGCCGGGGAGCTGTTTTTT
TRBV29-1	TRBD1	NA	TRBJ1-4	CSVVSRGTNNEKLFF	TGCAGCGTTGTTTCCAGGGGGACTAACAATGAAAAACTGTTTTTT
TRBV2	NA	NA	TRBJ2-2	CASMGTGELFF	TGTGCCAGCATGGGCACCGGGGAGCTGTTTTTT
TRBV2	NA	once	TRBJ2-6	CASGAVSGANVLTF	TGTGCCAGCGGGGCGGTCTCTGGGGCCAACGTCCTGACTTTC
TRBV7-2	TRBD1	NA	TRBJ2-1	CASSPRQGGTRYEQFF	TGTGCCAGCAGCCCTCGACAGGGGGGTACTAGGTATGAGCAGTTCTTC
TRBV2	NA	NA	TRBJ2-5	CASNMGPKETQYF	TGTGCCAGCAACATGGGACCGAAAGAGACCCAGTACTTC
TRBV24-1	TRBD1	NA	TRBJ2-1	CATSEPGTGSNEQFF	TGTGCCACCAGTGAACCGGGGACAGGGAGCAATGAGCAGTTCTTC
TRBV20-1	NA	NA	TRBJ2-3	CSAPSTDTQYF	TGCAGTGCTCCTAGCACAGATACGCAGTATTTT
TRBV19	NA	NA	TRBJ1-5	CASSKTGTQPQHF	TGTGCCAGTAGTAAGACGGGTACCCAGCCCCAGCATTTT
TRBV7-9	TRBD1	NA	TRBJ1-2	CASSFLAGGYGYTF	TGTGCCAGCAGCTTTTTGGCAGGGGGGTATGGCTACACCTTC
TRBV25-1	NA	NA	TRBJ2-2	CASAGPMPNTGELFF	TGTGCCAGCGCCGGACCGATGCCGAACACCGGGGAGCTGTTTTTT
TRBV5-8	NA	NA	TRBJ1-2	CASSLNLGYTF	TGTGCCAGCAGCTTAAATCTGGGTTACACCTTC
TRBV20-1	NA	NA	TRBJ2-1	CSARSGYGQFF	TGCAGTGCTAGGTCGGGTTACGGGCAGTTCTTC
TRBV10-3	TRBD1	NA	TRBJ1-4	CAIATGEANEKLFF	TGTGCCATTGCGACAGGGGAAGCTAATGAAAAACTGTTTTTT
TRBV9	NA	once	TRBJ2-2	CASSRPGGTGELFF	TGTGCCAGCAGCAGGCCTGGTGGCACCGGGGAGCTGTTTTTT
TRBV5-8	NA	NA	TRBJ1-2	CASSFKRQTYPYGYTF	TGTGCCAGCAGCTTTAAGAGGCAGACCTATCCCTATGGCTACACCTTC
TRBV28	NA	NA	TRBJ1-2	CASRLTGSGNYGYTF	TGTGCCAGCAGGCTTACAGGGTCTGGGAACTATGGCTACACCTTC
TRBV4-1	NA	NA	TRBJ1-1	CASSHQRVGSTEAFF	TGCGCCAGCAGCCACCAAAGGGTTGGGAGCACTGAAGCTTTCTTT
TRBV6-6	TRBD2	NA	TRBJ2-3	CASLRTSGFTDTQYF	TGTGCCAGCCTCCGGACTAGCGGGTTCACAGATACGCAGTATTTT
TRBV7-3	NA	NA	TRBJ2-3	CASSLTTGLNTQYF	TGTGCCAGCAGCTTAACCACCGGCCTCAATACGCAGTATTTT
TRBV6-4	NA	NA	TRBJ2-7	CASSDSPGYEQYF	TGTGCCAGCAGTGACTCTCCGGGGTACGAGCAGTACTTC
TRBV4-1	NA	NA	TRBJ1-2	CASSQDVAGVYGYTF	TGCGCCAGCAGCCAAGACGTAGCCGGGGTCTATGGCTACACCTTC
TRBV18	NA	NA	TRBJ2-7	CASSPNSYEQYF	TGTGCCAGCTCACCCAATAGCTACGAGCAGTACTTC
TRBV9	NA	NA	TRBJ2-5	CASSVGLWQEGQETQYF	TGTGCCAGCAGCGTGGGGCTCTGGCAGGAGGGCCAAGAGACCCAGTACTTC
TRBV7-9	NA	medium-sized	TRBJ2-2	CASSYTGELFF	TGTGCCAGCAGCTACACCGGGGAGCTGTTTTTT
TRBV5-4	TRBD1	few	TRBJ1-1	CASSTTGFNTEAFF	TGTGCCAGCAGCACGACAGGGTTTAACACTGAAGCTTTCTTT
TRBV30	NA	NA	TRBJ2-4	CAWSNMGLGKNIQYF	TGTGCCTGGAGTAATATGGGGCTGGGCAAAAACATTCAGTACTTC
TRBV7-9	TRBD2	NA	TRBJ2-1	CASSSIGTSGRANEQFF	TGTGCCAGCAGCTCTATTGGGACTAGCGGGAGGGCGAATGAGCAGTTCTTC
TRBV27	NA	NA	TRBJ1-5	CASSFNRAQPQHF	TGTGCCAGCAGTTTTAACAGGGCGCAGCCCCAGCATTTT
TRBV2	NA	few	TRBJ1-5	CASRGHLYSNQPQHF	TGTGCCAGCAGGGGACACCTCTATAGCAATCAGCCCCAGCATTTT
TRBV19	TRBD1	NA	TRBJ1-4	CASRGPGQPNEKLFF	TGTGCCAGTAGAGGTCCGGGACAGCCGAATGAAAAACTGTTTTTT
TRBV9	NA	NA	TRBJ2-7	CASSVTTSYEQYF	TGTGCCAGCAGCGTGACTACCTCCTACGAGCAGTACTTC
TRBV6-5	NA	NA	TRBJ2-3	CASSYRLSTDTQYF	TGTGCCAGCAGTTACCGGCTGAGCACAGATACGCAGTATTTT
TRBV30	NA	once	TRBJ1-1	CAWSPLLRNTEAFF	TGTGCCTGGAGTCCCCTGTTGCGGAACACTGAAGCTTTCTTT
TRBV5-4	NA	NA	TRBJ1-3	CASSLLGGGNTIYF	TGTGCCAGCAGCTTGTTAGGGGGTGGAAACACCATATATTTT
TRBV29-1	NA	NA	TRBJ1-1	CSVVGGRGNTEAFF	TGCAGCGTTGTTGGGGGCAGGGGTAACACTGAAGCTTTCTTT
TRBV5-6	TRBD1	few	TRBJ1-2	CASSTDRARDYGYTF	TGTGCCAGCAGCACTGACAGGGCTCGGGACTATGGCTACACCTTC
TRBV5-6	NA	NA	TRBJ1-4	CASSFIATNEKLFF	TGTGCCAGCAGCTTCATAGCAACTAATGAAAAACTGTTTTTT
TRBV2	NA	NA	TRBJ1-1	CASKVGQSLNTEAFF	TGTGCCAGCAAAGTGGGGCAGTCCCTGAACACTGAAGCTTTCTTT
TRBV7-2	TRBD1	NA	TRBJ1-1	CASSFDAGGSTEAFF	TGTGCCAGCAGCTTCGACGCAGGGGGTAGCACTGAAGCTTTCTTT
TRBV7-2	NA	NA	TRBJ1-6	CASSLAGGEVSPLHF	TGTGCCAGCAGCTTAGCCGGAGGGGAGGTCTCACCCCTCCACTTT
TRBV19	NA	NA	TRBJ1-5	CASIQGGYSNQPQHF	TGTGCCAGTATCCAGGGCGGTTATAGCAATCAGCCCCAGCATTTT
TRBV5-5	NA	NA	TRBJ2-1	CASSLGLALGDEQFF	TGTGCCAGCAGCTTGGGACTGGCGCTAGGAGATGAGCAGTTCTTC
TRBV28	NA	NA	TRBJ2-6	CASMTQGAGANVLTF	TGTGCCAGCATGACCCAGGGTGCTGGGGCCAACGTCCTGACTTTC
TRBV5-5	TRBD1	NA	TRBJ1-3	CASSLGQSFYSGNTIYF	TGTGCCAGCAGCCTGGGACAGAGTTTCTACTCTGGAAACACCATATATTTT
TRBV5-1	NA	NA	TRBJ2-1	CASSLVLENEQFF	TGCGCCAGCAGCTTGGTGCTAGAGAATGAGCAGTTCTTC
TRBV4-2	TRBD2	NA	TRBJ2-3	CASSQYGLAGGKTDTQYF	TGTGCCAGCAGCCAATACGGACTAGCGGGGGGAAAGACAGATACGCAGTATTTT
TRBV3-1/TRBV3-2	NA	NA	TRBJ2-3	CASSQGPRIGTRETRQYF	TGTGCCAGCAGCCAGGGACCCCGGATCGGGACCCGAGAGACTCGGCAGTATTTT